This T cell receptor (beta chain) came from a study of beta chain features in type 1 diabetes. All of the isolated RNA was reverse transcribed, so expressed TCRB transcripts were sequenced. Each sample of naive, central memory or regulatory T cells had, on average, approximately 3.5 million reads. Method: immunoSEQ multiplex PCR; TCRdb's copy keeps in-frame clones and lacks some. The table lists under 950,000 clones, 15% to 20% of them singletons. Trimming shortened V by 6 bases and J by 3 bases, and 11 bases separated the two germline ends. Germline V lookup: CDR1 LGHNT, CDR2 FRNRAP. The CDR3 is made up of 13 amino acids. Study-wide results and limits: The study found fewer insertions and more deletions at VDJ junctions in type 1 diabetes patients. A potential influence of HLA type upon TCRB rearrangement remained unresolved herein.

This clone was observed once. Its antigen is unknown. Isolation of CD4+ naive, central memory, regulatory and stem cell-like memory cells was achieved by sorting via CD45RO/CCR7/CD25/CD127/CD95/CD27. V gene TRBV12-5 combines with J gene TRBJ2-5; no definite D call. This clonotype was obtained from a young woman in good health. Sequenced: naive CD4+ T cells from blood. The CDR3 DNA sequence: TGTGCTAGTGGCCATGAAATGAAAGAGACCCAGTACTTC. The encoded protein is CASGHEMKETQYF.